This TCR beta chain emerged from a study of identical twins. On this clonotype: A much larger clone differs by one base, so this may be a read error.

MiXCR was run by TCRdb on the 5' RACE reads, yielding one entry per CDR3 protein. The sample carries hundreds of thousands of distinct CDR3 sequences, 21% recorded once. This CDR3 has 13 residues. Germline loops: CDR1 SEHNR, CDR2 FQNEAQ (reference sequence). The same data also contributed to another study, on T cells expressing NK-cell markers.

V is TRBV7-9 and J is TRBJ1-1; D not resolved. This TCR came from a woman aged 18 to 35 in good health. The sequenced sample was PBMCs. The CDR3 reads CARSLSENTEAFF. DNA for the CDR3: TGTGCCAGAAGCTTATCGGAGAACACTGAAGCTTTCTTT. The full variable domain, in which reference TRBV7-9 and TRBJ1-1 provide the parts outside the CDR3, is DTGVSQNPRHKITKRGQNVTFRCDPISEHNRLYWYRQTLGQGPEFLTYFQNEAQLEKSRLLSDRFSAERPKGSFSTLEIQRTEQGDSAMYLCARSLSENTEAFFGQGTRLTVV.